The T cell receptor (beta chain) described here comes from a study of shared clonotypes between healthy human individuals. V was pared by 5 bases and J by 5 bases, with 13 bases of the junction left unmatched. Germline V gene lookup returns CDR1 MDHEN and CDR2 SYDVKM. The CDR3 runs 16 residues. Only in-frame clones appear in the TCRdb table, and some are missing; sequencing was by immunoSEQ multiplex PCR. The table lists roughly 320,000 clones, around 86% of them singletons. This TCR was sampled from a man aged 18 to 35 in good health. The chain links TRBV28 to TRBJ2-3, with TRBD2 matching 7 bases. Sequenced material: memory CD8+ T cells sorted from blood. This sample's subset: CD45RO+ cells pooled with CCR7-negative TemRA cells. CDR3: CASSTGLMDNLDTQYF. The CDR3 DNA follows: TGTGCCAGCAGTACGGGACTAATGGATAATTTAGATACGCAGTATTTT.